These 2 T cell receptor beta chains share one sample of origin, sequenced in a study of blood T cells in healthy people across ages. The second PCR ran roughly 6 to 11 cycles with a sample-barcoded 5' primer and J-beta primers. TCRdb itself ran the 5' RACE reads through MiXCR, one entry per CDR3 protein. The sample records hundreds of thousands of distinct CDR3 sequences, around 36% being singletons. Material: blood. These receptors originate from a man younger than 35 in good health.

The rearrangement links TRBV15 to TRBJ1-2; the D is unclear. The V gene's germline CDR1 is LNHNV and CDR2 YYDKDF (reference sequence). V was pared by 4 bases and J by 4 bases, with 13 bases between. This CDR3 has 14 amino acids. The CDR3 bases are TGTGCCACCAGCAAGAGTAGCTCCGGCTATGGCTACACCTTC. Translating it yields CATSKSSSGYGYTF.

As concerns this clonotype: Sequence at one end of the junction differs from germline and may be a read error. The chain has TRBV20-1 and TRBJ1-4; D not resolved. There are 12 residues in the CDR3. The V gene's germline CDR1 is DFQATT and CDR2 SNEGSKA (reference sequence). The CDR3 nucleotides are TGCAGGGCTAGAGATCTAGCTGAAAAACTGTTTTTT. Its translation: CRARDLAEKLFF.